This T cell receptor beta chain was observed in a study of T cells in localized non-small cell lung cancer. Of note for this clone: Its target is unknown.

Study results and caveats: Investigators sequenced only a single tumor region, leaving heterogeneity possible. Higher blood T cell density went with longer overall survival.

Sequenced by immunoSEQ multiplex PCR; TCRdb stores in-frame clones only, minus some. The table has about 33,000 clones, just over 85% seen once. Germline V gives CDR1 SGDLS, CDR2 YYNGEE. Unmatched junction bases numbered 9, after V lost 4 bases and J lost 8 bases. The CDR3 runs 15 residues. The rearrangement links TRBV9 to TRBJ1-2, with 12 nucleotides matching TRBD1. The source was peripheral blood, collected before any cancer treatment. This sequence originates from an older male donor with stage III lung adenocarcinoma. This chain's CDR3 is CASSIMGQGAEGYTF. CDR3 bases: TGTGCCAGCAGCATAATGGGACAGGGGGCTGAGGGCTACACCTTC.